Ten or more counts support the clone carrying this T cell receptor (beta chain). Its antigen is not known. In the PCR, 60 Vbeta and 13 Jbeta primers were used. Some clones are missing from TCRdb's copy, which holds only in-frame ones; the method was immunoSEQ multiplex PCR. The sample holds over 100,000 clones, around 10% seen once. This entry comes from a study of cytomegalovirus exposure and HLA in healthy donors. Study-level results: A further, later analysis showed that HLA-associated TCR beta chains (compared with equally common others) were more clonally expanded. Associated with HLA alleles at 0.05 false discovery rate in a later analysis were 16,951 TCR beta sequences.

The clonotype originates from a man aged 40-49 years in good health and CMV-seropositive. The specimen sequenced was PBMCs.

CDR3 residues: CASSFKPGYEQYF. CDR3 coding DNA: TGTGCCAGCAGCTTCAAACCCGGCTACGAGCAGTACTTC. V usage is TRBV27 and J usage is TRBJ2-7; the D is unclear. Germline V gene lookup returns CDR1 MNHEY and CDR2 SMNVEV (reference sequence). Trimming removed 6 bases at V and 3 bases at J, with 12 bases between. The CDR3 consists of 13 residues.